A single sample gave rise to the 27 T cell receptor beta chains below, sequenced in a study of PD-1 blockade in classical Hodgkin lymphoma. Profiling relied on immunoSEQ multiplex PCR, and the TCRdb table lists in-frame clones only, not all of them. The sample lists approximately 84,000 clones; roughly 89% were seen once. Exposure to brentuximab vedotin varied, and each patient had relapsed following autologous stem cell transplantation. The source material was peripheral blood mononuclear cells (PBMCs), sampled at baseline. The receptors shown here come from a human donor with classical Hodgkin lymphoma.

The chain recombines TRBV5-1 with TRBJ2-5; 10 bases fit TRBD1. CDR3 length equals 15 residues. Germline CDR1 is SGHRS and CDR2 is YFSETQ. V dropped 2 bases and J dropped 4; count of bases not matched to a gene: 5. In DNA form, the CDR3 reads TGCGCCAGCAGCTTTTCCGGGACAGGGGTAGAGACCCAGTACTTC. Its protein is CASSFSGTGVETQYF.

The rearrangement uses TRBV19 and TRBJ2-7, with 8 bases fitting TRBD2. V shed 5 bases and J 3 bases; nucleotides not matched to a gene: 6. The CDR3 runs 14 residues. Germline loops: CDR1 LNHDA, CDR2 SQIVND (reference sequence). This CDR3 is CASSPASGSYEQYF. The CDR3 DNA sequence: TGTGCCAGTAGTCCAGCGAGCGGGAGCTACGAGCAGTACTTC. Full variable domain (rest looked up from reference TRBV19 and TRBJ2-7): DGGITQSPKYLFRKEGQNVTLSCEQNLNHDAMYWYRQDPGQGLRLIYYSQIVNDFQKGDIAEGYSVSREKKESFPLTVTSAQKNPTAFYLCASSPASGSYEQYFGPGTRLTVT.

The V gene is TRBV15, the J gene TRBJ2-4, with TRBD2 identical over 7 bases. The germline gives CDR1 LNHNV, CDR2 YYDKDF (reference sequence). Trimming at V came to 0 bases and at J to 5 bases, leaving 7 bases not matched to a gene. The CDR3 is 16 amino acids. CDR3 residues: CATSRDAGVGENIQYF. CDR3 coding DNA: TGTGCCACCAGCAGAGACGCGGGAGTCGGGGAAAACATTCAGTACTTC.

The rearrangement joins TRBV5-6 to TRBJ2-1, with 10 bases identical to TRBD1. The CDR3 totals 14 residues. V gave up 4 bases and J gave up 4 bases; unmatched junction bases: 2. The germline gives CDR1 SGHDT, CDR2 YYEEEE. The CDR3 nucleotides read TGTGCCAGCAGCACGGGACAGGGGTACAATGAGCAGTTCTTC. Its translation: CASSTGQGYNEQFF.

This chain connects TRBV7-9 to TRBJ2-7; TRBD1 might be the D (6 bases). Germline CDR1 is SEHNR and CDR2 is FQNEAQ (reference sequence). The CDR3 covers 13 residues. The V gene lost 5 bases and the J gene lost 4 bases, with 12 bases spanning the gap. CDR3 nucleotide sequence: TGTGCCAGCAGCCTCGGGACACTTTACGAGCAGTACTTC. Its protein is CASSLGTLYEQYF.

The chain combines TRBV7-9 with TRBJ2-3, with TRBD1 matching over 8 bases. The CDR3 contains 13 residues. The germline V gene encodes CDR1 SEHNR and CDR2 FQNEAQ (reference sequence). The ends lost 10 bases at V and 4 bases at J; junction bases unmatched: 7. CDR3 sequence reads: CATSRTGPDTQYF. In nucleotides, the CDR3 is TGTGCCACCTCCCGGACAGGGCCAGATACGCAGTATTTT.

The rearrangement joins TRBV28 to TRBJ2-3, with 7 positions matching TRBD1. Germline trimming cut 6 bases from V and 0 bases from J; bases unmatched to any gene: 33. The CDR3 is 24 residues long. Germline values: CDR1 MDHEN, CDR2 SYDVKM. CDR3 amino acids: CASSIHLRDSSEPFETASTDTQYF. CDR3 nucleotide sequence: TGTGCCAGCAGCATACACCTCCGGGACAGCAGTGAACCCTTTGAAACAGCTAGCACAGATACGCAGTATTTT. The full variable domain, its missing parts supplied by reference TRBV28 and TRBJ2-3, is DVKVTQSSRYLVKRTGEKVFLECVQDMDHENMFWYRQDPGLGLRLIYFSYDVKMKEKGDIPEGYSVSREKKERFSLILESASTNQTSMYLCASSIHLRDSSEPFETASTDTQYFGPGTRLTVL.

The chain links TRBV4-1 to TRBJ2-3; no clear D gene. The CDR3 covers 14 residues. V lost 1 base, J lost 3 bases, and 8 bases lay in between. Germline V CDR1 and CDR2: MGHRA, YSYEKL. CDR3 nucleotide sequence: TGCGCCAGCAGCCAAGTGGGTAGAACAGATACGCAGTATTTT. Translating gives CASSQVGRTDTQYF.

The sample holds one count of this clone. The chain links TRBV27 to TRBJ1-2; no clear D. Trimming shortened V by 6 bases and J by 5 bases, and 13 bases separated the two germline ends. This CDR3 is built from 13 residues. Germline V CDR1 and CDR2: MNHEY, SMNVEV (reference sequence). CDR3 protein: CASRRSSGYGYTF. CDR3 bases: TGTGCCAGCAGGCGCTCGTCGGGGTATGGCTACACCTTC.

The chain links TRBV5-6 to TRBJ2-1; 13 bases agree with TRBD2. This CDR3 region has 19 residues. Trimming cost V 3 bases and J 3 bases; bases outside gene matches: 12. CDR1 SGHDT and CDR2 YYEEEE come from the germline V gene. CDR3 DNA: TGTGCCAGCAGCTCTACTGCCGGGACTAGCGGGAACCGCTACAATGAGCAGTTCTTC. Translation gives CASSSTAGTSGNRYNEQFF.

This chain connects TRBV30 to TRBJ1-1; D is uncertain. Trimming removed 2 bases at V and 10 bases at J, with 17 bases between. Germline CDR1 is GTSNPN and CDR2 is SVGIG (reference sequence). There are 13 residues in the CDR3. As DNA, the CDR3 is TGTGCCTGGAGTCGAAAGGGCCTGCAGCGAGCTTTCTTT. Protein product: CAWSRKGLQRAFF.

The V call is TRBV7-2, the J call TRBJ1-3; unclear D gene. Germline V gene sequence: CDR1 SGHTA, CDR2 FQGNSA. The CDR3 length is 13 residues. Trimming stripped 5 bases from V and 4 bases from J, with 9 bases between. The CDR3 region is CASSLLQGNTIYF. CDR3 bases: TGTGCCAGCAGCCTACTTCAGGGAAACACCATATATTTT.

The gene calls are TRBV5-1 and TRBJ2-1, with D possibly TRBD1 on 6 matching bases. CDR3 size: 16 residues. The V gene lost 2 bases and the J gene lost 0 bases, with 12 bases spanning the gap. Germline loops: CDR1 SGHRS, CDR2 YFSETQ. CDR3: CASSFVGANSYNEQFF. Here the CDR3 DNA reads TGCGCCAGCAGCTTTGTGGGGGCCAACTCCTACAATGAGCAGTTCTTC.

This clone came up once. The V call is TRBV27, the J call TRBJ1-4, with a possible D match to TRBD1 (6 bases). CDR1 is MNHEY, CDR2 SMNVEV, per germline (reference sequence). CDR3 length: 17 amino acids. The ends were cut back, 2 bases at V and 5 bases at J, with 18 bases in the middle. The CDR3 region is CASSLLGIGTLNEKLFF. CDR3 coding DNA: TGTGCCAGCAGTTTACTCGGTATAGGGACACTAAATGAAAAACTGTTTTTT.

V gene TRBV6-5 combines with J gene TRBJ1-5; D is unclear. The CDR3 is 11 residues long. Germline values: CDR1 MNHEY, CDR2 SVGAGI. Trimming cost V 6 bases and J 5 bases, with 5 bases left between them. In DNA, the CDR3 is TGTGCCAGCAGCAACGATCAGCCCCAGCATTTT. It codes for CASSNDQPQHF.

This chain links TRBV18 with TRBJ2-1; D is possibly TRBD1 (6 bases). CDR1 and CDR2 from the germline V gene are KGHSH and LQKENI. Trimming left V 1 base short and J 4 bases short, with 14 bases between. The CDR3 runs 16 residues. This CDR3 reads CASSPRGQTIYNEQFF. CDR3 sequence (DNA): TGTGCCAGCTCACCACGCGGACAGACTATTTACAATGAGCAGTTCTTC.

CDR3 nucleotide sequence: TGTGCCAGTAGTAAGAACACTAAGGACAGGGGTTGGAATGAGCAGTTCTTC. Amino acid sequence: CASSKNTKDRGWNEQFF. The chain uses TRBV19 and TRBJ2-1; 9 bases match TRBD1. The CDR3 totals 17 residues. V lost 4 bases to trimming and J lost 7 bases; unmatched junction nucleotides: 14. From germline, CDR1 is LNHDA and CDR2 SQIVND (reference sequence).

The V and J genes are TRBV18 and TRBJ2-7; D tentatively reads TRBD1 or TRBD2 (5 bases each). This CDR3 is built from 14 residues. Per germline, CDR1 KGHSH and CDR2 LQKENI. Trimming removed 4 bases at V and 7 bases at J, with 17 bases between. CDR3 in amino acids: CASSQGTDLLEQYF. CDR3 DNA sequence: TGTGCCAGCTCACAGGGGACGGACCTTTTGGAGCAGTACTTC.

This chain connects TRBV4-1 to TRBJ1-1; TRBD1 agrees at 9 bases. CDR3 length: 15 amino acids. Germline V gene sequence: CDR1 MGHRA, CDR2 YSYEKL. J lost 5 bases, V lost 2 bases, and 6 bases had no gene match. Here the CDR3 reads CASSQHGQGLTEAFF. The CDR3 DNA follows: TGCGCCAGCAGCCAACACGGACAGGGGTTAACTGAAGCTTTCTTT.

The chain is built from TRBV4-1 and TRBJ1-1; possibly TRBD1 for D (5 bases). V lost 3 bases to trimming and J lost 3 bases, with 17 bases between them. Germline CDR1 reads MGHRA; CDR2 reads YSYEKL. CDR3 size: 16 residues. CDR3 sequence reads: CASSHRSDSGDTEAFF. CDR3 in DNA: TGCGCCAGCAGCCACCGCTCTGACTCGGGGGACACTGAAGCTTTCTTT.

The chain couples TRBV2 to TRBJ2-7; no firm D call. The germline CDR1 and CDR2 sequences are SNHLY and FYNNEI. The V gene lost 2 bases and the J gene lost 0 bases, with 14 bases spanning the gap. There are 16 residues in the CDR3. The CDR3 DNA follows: TGTGCCAGCAGTGAACCGGCCGTGCGGAGCTCCTACGAGCAGTACTTC. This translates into CASSEPAVRSSYEQYF.

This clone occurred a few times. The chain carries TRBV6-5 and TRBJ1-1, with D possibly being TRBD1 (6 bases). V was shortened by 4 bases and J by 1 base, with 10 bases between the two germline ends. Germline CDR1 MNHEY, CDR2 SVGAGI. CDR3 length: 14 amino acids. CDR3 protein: CASSFLQGNTEAFF. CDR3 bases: TGTGCCAGCAGTTTCTTACAGGGGAACACTGAAGCTTTCTTT.

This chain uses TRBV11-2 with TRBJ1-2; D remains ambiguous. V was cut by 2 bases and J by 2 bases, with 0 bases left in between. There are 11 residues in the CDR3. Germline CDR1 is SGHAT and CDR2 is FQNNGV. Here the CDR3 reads CASSLNYGYTF. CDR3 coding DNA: TGTGCCAGCAGCTTAAACTATGGCTACACCTTC. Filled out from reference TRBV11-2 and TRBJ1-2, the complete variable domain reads EAGVAQSPRYKIIEKRQSVAFWCNPISGHATLYWYQQILGQGPKLLIQFQNNGVVDDSQLPKDRFSAERLKGVDSTLKIQPAKLEDSAVYLCASSLNYGYTFGSGTRLTVV.

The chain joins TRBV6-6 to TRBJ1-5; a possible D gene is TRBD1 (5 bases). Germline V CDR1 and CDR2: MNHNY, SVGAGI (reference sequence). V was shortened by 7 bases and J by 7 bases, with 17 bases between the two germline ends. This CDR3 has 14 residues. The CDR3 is CASKWDSQAQPQHF. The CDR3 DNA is TGTGCCAGCAAGTGGGACTCCCAGGCGCAGCCCCAGCATTTT.

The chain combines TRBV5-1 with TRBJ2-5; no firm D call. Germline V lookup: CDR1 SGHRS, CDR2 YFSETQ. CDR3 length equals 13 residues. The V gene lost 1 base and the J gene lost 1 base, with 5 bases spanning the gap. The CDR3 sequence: CASSLTLQETQYF. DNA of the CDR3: TGCGCCAGCAGCTTGACACTCCAAGAGACCCAGTACTTC.

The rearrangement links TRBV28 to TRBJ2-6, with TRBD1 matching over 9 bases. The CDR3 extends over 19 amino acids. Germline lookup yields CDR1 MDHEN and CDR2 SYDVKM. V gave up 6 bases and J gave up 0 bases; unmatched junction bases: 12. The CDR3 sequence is CASRAGTGRGSSGANVLTF. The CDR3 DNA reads TGTGCCAGCAGAGCCGGGACAGGGAGGGGAAGCTCTGGGGCCAACGTCCTGACTTTC.

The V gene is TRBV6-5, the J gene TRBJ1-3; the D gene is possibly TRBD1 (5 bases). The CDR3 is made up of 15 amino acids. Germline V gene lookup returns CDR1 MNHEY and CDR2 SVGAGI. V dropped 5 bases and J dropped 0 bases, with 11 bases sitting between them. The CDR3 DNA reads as TGTGCCAGCAGTCGGGACGCGAGCTCTGGAAACACCATATATTTT. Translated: CASSRDASSGNTIYF.